This is a list of T cell receptor beta chains from one sample in a study of tumor-infiltrating lymphocytes in primary liver carcinoma. TCRdb fed the multiplex PCR reads into MiXCR, producing one record per CDR3 protein. Found here are some 87,000 distinct CDR3 sequences, less than 70% of them singletons; the top ten hold approximately 30%. Specimen: tumor-adjacent normal liver tissue. The receptors were gathered from a man aged 35 to 55 with primary liver carcinoma and hepatitis B virus infection. Both conserved end residues are part of each CDR3. A D gene is named only where the DNA matches it firmly. Clone size is not always given. Where it is, it says once, few, many or a class for expanded clones.

d_call	clone_size	v_call	j_call	cdr3_aa	cdr3_nt
.	.	TRBV6-6	TRBJ2-7	CAISGWSSYEQYF	TGTGCCATCTCCGGGTGGAGCTCCTACGAGCAATACTTC
.	.	TRBV25-1	TRBJ2-5	CASSDTSIPDETQYF	TGTGCCAGCAGTGACACTAGCATTCCGGACGAGACCCAGTACTTC
.	.	TRBV7-9	TRBJ2-3	CASSYPDGGLDTQYF	TGTGCCAGCAGCTACCCTGATGGGGGTTTAGATACGCAGTATTTT
.	.	TRBV4-1	TRBJ2-1	CASSQERSEQFF	TGCGCGAGCAGTCAAGAAAGGAGTGAGCAGTTCTTC
.	.	TRBV11-2	TRBJ2-7	CASSLWAGGDTEQYF	TGTGCCAGCAGCTTATGGGCTGGAGGGGATACCGAGCAGTACTTC
TRBD2	medium-sized	TRBV11-2	TRBJ2-1	CASSLVSGRIDEQFF	TGTGCCAGCAGCTTAGTTAGCGGGAGAATCGATGAGCAGTTCTTC
.	.	TRBV11-2	TRBJ2-2	CASSLELATRELIF	TGTGCCAGCAGCTTAGAACTAGCCACCAGGGAACTGATTTTT
.	.	TRBV6-2/TRBV6-3	TRBJ1-1	CASSRRFEAFF	TGCGCCAGCAGTCGGAGATTTGAAGCTTTCTTT
.	.	TRBV18	TRBJ2-7	CASSWENLYEQYF	TGTGCCAGCTCCTGGGAGAACCTATACGAGCAGTACTTC
.	.	TRBV10-3	TRBJ2-1	CAISPDKQTQFF	TGTGCCATCAGTCCGGACAAACAGACCCAGTTCTTC
.	.	TRBV29-1	TRBJ2-1	CSVQVAPSSYNEQLF	TGCAGCGTTCAGGTAGCGCCGAGCTCCTACAATGAGCAACTCTTC
.	once	TRBV5-4	TRBJ2-1	CVSSAGSGGGFEQFF	TGTGTCAGCAGCGCGGGGTCGGGTGGGGGGTTTGAGCAGTTCTTC
TRBD2	.	TRBV4-1	TRBJ2-3	CASSQGRISGSGADTQYF	TGCGCCAGCAGCCAAGGTAGGATTAGCGGGAGTGGGGCAGATACGCAGTATTTT
.	.	TRBV2	TRBJ2-5	CASSRPTKPGETQYF	TGTGCCAGCAGTCGGCCCACAAAACCCGGAGAGACCCAGTACTTC
TRBD2	.	TRBV28	TRBJ2-7	CAISLRGDEQYF	TGTGCCATCAGTTTACGGGGGGACGAGCAGTACTTC
.	.	TRBV12-3/TRBV12-4	TRBJ2-7	CTSSLNWADEHYF	TGTACCAGCAGTTTAAATTGGGCGGACGAGCACTACTTC
.	many	TRBV12-3/TRBV12-4	TRBJ1-1	CASSRANTEAFF	TGTGCCAGCAGCCGTGCGAACACTGAAGCTTTCTTT
.	.	TRBV6-1	TRBJ2-7	CTTGGYSYEQYF	TGTACCACCGGGGGTTACTCCTATGAGCAGTACTTC
.	once	TRBV2	TRBJ2-5	CASSEEGKETQYF	TGTGCCAGCAGTGAAGAAGGGAAAGAGACCCAGTACTTC
.	many	TRBV14	TRBJ2-2	CASSHSHTGELFF	TGTGCCAGCAGCCATTCGCACACCGGGGAGCTGTTTTTT
TRBD2	.	TRBV20-1	TRBJ2-1	CSAQTNGRATYNEQFF	TGCAGTGCCCAGACTAACGGGAGGGCCACCTACAATGAGCAGTTCTTT
.	.	TRBV10-2	TRBJ2-5	CASSGGLPIQETQYF	TGCGCCAGCAGTGGAGGATTGCCCATCCAAGAGACCCAGTACTTC
.	.	TRBV11-2	TRBJ1-2	CASSTSRGNYGYAF	TGTGCCAGCAGCACCTCGAGAGGGAACTATGGTTACGCCTTC
.	.	TRBV6-1	TRBJ1-1	CASSEDPRNAEAFF	TGTGCCAGCAGTGAAGATCCTAGGAACGCTGAAGCTTTCTTT